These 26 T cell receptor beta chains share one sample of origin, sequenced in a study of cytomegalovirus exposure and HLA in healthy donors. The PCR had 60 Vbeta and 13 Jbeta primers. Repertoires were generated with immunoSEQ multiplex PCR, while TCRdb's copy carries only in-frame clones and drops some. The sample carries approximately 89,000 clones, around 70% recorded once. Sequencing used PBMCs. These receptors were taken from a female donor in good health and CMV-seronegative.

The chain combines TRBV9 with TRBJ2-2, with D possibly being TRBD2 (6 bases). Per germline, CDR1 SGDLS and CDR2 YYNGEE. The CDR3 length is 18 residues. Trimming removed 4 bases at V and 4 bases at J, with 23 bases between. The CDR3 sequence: CASSSPGWGGPSTGELFF. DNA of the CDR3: TGTGCCAGCAGCTCTCCAGGTTGGGGAGGCCCCAGCACCGGGGAGCTGTTTTTT.

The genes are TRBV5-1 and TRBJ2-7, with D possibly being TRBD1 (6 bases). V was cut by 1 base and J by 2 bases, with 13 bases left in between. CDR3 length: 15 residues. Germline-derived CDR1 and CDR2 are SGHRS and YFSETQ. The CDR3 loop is CASSLFRTVPYEQYF. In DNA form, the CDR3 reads TGCGCCAGCAGCTTGTTCCGGACAGTCCCCTACGAGCAGTACTTC.

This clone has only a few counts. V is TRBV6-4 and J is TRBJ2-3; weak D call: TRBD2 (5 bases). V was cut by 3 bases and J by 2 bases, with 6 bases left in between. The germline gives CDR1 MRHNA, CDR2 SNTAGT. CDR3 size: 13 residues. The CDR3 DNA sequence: TGTGCCAGCAGTGAACTAGTCACAGATACGCAGTATTTT. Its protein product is CASSELVTDTQYF.

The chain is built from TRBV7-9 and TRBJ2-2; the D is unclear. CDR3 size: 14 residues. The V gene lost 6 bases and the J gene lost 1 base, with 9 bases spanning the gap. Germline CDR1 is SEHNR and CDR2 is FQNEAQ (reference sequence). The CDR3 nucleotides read TGTGCCAGCAGAGACAAAGAGAACACCGGGGAGCTGTTTTTT. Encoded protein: CASRDKENTGELFF. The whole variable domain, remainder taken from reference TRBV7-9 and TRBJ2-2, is DTGVSQNPRHKITKRGQNVTFRCDPISEHNRLYWYRQTLGQGPEFLTYFQNEAQLEKSRLLSDRFSAERPKGSFSTLEIQRTEQGDSAMYLCASRDKENTGELFFGEGSRLTVL.

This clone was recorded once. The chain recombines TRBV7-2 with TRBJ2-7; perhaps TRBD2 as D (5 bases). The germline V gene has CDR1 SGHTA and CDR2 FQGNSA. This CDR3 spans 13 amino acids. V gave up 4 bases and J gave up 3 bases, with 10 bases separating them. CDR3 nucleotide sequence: TGTGCCAGCAGCTCCGGGAATCTCTACGAGCAGTACTTC. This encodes CASSSGNLYEQYF.

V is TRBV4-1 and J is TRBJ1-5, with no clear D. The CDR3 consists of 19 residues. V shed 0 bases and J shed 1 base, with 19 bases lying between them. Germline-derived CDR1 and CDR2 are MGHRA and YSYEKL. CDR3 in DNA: TGCGCCAGCAGCCAAGATTTTGAGGTTGGCCGAAGGAGCAATCAGCCCCAGCATTTT. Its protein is CASSQDFEVGRRSNQPQHF.

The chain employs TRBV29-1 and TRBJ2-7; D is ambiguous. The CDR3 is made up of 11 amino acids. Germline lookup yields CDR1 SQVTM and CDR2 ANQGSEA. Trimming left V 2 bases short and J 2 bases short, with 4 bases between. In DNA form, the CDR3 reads TGCAGCGTTGAAAGAGCCTACGAGCAGTACTTC. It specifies CSVERAYEQYF.

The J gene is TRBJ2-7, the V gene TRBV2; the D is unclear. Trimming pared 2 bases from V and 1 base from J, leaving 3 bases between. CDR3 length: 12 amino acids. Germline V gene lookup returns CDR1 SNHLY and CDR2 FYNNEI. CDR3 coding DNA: TGTGCCAGCAGTGAACAGTCCTACGAGCAGTACTTC. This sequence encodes CASSEQSYEQYF.

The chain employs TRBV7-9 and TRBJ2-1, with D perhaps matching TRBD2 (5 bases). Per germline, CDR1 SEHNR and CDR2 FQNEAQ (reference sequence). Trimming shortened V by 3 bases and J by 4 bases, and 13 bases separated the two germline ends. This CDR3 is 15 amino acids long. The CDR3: CASSLERRVYNEQFF. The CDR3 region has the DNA TGTGCCAGCAGCTTGGAGCGGCGTGTTTACAATGAGCAGTTCTTC. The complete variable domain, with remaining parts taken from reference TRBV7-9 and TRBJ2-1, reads DTGVSQNPRHKITKRGQNVTFRCDPISEHNRLYWYRQTLGQGPEFLTYFQNEAQLEKSRLLSDRFSAERPKGSFSTLEIQRTEQGDSAMYLCASSLERRVYNEQFFGPGTRLTVL.

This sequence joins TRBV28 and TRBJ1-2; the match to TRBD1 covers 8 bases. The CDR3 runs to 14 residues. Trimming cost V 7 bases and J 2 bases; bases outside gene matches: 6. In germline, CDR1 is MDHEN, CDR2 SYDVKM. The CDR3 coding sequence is TGTGCCAGCACCCAGGGGGACAGGAACTATGGCTACACCTTC. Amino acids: CASTQGDRNYGYTF.

For the CDR3, the DNA is TGTGCCAGCAGTTCTCTTGACAGGGGGCTACAAGAGACCCAGTACTTC. This codes for CASSSLDRGLQETQYF. The genes are TRBV28 and TRBJ2-5, with TRBD1 identical over 10 bases. The germline V gene has CDR1 MDHEN and CDR2 SYDVKM. Losses at the gene ends were 4 bases for V and 2 bases for J; bases not matched to a gene: 7. The CDR3 is made up of 16 amino acids.

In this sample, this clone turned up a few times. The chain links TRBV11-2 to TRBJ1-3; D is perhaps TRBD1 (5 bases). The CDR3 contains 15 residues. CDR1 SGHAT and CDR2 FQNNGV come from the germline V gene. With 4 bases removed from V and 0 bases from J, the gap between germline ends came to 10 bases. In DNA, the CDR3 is TGTGCCAGCAGCTCGGGACTGATCTCTGGAAACACCATATATTTT. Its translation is CASSSGLISGNTIYF.

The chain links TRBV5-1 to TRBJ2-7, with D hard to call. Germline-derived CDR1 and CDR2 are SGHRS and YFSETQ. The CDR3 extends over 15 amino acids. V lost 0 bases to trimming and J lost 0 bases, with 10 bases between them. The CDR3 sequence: CASSLGGGSSYEQYF. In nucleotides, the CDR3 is TGCGCCAGCAGCTTGGGTGGCGGTAGCTCCTACGAGCAGTACTTC.

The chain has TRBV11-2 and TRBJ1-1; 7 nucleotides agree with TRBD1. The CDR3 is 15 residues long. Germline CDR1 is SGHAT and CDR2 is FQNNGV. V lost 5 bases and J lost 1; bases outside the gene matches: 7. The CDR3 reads CASSPLRGRNTEAFF. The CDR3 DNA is TGTGCCAGCAGCCCACTAAGGGGGCGGAACACTGAAGCTTTCTTT.

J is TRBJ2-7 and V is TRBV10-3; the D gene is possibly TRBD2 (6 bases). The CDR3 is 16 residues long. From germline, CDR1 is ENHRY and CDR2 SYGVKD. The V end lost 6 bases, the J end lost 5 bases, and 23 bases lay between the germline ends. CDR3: CAISGTDGPTRDEQYF. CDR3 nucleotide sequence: TGTGCCATCAGCGGGACTGACGGCCCGACGCGGGACGAGCAGTACTTC.

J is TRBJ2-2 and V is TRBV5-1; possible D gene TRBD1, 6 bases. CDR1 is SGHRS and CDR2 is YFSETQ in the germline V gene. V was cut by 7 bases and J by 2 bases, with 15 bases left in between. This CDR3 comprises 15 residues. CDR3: CASRARGFNTGELFF. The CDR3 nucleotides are TGCGCCAGCCGCGCCAGGGGCTTCAACACCGGGGAGCTGTTTTTT.

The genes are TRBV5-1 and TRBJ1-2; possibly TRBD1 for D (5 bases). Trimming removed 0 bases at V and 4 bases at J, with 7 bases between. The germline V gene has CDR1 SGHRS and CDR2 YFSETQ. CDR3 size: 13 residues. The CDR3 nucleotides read TGCGCCAGCAGCTTGGGACAGTTCTATGGCTACACCTTC. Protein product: CASSLGQFYGYTF.

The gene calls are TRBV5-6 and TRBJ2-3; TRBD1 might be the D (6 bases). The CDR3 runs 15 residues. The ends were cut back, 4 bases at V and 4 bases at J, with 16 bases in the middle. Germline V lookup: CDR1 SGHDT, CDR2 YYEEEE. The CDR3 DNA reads TGTGCCAGCAGCGAAACTTGGGGACACGCAGATACGCAGTATTTT. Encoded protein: CASSETWGHADTQYF.

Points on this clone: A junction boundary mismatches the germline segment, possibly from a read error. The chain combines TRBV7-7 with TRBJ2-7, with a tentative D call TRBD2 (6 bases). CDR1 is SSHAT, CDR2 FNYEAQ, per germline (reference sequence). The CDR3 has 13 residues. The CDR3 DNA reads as TGTGCTAGCAGCTTAACGGGAGAGGGCGAGCAGTACTTC. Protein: CASSLTGEGEQYF.

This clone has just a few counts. The CDR3 here is CASSLGGGRVQETQYF. The CDR3, as DNA: TGTGCCAGCAGCCTAGGCGGGGGAAGGGTCCAAGAGACCCAGTACTTC. The chain joins TRBV5-4 to TRBJ2-5; 7 bases fit TRBD2. The CDR3 runs to 16 residues. V shed 4 bases, J shed 1 base, and the junction held 10 bases outside the gene matches. Germline V gene lookup returns CDR1 SGHNT and CDR2 YYREEE (reference sequence).

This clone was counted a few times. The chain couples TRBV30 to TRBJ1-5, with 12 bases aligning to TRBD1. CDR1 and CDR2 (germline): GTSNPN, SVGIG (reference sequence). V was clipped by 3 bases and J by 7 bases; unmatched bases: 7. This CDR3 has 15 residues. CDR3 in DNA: TGTGCCTGGAGCGCGGGACAGGGGGCCGGGCAGCCCCAGCATTTT. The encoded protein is CAWSAGQGAGQPQHF.

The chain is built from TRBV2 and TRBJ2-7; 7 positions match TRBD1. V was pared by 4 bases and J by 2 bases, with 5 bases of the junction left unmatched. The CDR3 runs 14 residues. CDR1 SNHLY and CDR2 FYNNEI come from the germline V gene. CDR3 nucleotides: TGTGCCAGCAGTGGGGACAGACGGACCTACGAGCAGTACTTC. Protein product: CASSGDRRTYEQYF.

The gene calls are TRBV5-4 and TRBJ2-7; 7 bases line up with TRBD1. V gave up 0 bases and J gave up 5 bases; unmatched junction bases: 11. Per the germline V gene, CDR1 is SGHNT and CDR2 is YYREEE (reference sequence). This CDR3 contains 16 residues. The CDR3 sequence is CASSLASDRTRNEQYF. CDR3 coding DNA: TGTGCCAGCAGCTTGGCCTCGGACAGGACAAGGAACGAGCAGTACTTC.

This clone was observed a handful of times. This CDR3 is CASSSYGTGNYGYTF. The CDR3 bases are TGCGCCAGCAGCTCCTACGGGACAGGGAATTATGGCTACACCTTC. This chain connects TRBV4-1 to TRBJ1-2, with 9 bases that match TRBD1. Germline CDR1 is MGHRA and CDR2 is YSYEKL. The junction had 9 bases not matched to a gene; V was cut back by 5 bases and J by 5 bases. The CDR3 has 15 amino acids.

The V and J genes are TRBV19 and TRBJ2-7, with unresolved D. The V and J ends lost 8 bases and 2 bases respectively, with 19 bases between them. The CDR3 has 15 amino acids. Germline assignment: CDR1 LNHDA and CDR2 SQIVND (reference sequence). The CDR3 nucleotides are TGTGCCAGTTCCCAAGGCGGCCTCGTTGCCTACGAGCAGTACTTC. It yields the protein CASSQGGLVAYEQYF. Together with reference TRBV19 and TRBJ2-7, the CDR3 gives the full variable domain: DGGITQSPKYLFRKEGQNVTLSCEQNLNHDAMYWYRQDPGQGLRLIYYSQIVNDFQKGDIAEGYSVSREKKESFPLTVTSAQKNPTAFYLCASSQGGLVAYEQYFGPGTRLTVT.

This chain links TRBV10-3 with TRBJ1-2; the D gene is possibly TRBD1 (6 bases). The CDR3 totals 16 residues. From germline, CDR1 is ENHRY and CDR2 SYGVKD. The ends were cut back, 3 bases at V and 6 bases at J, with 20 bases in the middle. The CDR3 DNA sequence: TGTGCCATCAGTGACCAACAGGGAGCCCAGGGGAATGGCTACACCTTC. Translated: CAISDQQGAQGNGYTF.